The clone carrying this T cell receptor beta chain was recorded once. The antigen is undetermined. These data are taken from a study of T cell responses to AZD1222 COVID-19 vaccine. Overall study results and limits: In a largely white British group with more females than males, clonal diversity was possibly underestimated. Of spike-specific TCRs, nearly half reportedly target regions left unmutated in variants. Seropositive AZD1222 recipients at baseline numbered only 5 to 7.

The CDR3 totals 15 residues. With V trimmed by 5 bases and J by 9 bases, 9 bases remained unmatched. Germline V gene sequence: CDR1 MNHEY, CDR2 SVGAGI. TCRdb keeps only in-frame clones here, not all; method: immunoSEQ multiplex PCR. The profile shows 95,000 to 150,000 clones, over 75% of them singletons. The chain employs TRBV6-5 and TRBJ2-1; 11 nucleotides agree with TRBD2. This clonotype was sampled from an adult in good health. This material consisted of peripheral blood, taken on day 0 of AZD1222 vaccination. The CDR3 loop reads CASSPIAGGPTEQFF. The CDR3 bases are TGTGCCAGCAGTCCCATAGCGGGAGGGCCTACTGAGCAGTTCTTC.